The T cell receptor beta chain under discussion was sequenced for a study of OX40 agonist ivuxolimab in advanced cancers. Study summary: Ivuxolimab, an antibody that agonizes OX40 (CD134), was administered to the patients. Patients in dose escalation had liver, melanoma, kidney or head and neck cancers. Aged roughly 23 to 90 with a mean of about 63 years, they were approximately 79% male.

The table came from immunoSEQ multiplex PCR; TCRdb's copy has only in-frame clones and leaves some out. The data show over 50,000 clones, with about 82% seen just once and 3.9% held by the top ten. V lost 7 bases and J lost 0; bases outside the gene matches: 10. The CDR3 loop spans 17 amino acids. Germline V gene lookup returns CDR1 MDHEN and CDR2 SYDVKM. Study results and limitations: Undetermined was the antigen specificity of the expanded peripheral T cells.

Regarding this clone: The antigen is undetermined.

V is TRBV28 and J is TRBJ2-2, with TRBD2 matching 8 bases. Sequencing used CD4+ or CD8+ T cells sorted from blood, obtained in a trial of the OX40 agonist ivuxolimab. This sequence originates from an adult with an advanced solid tumor such as melanoma, head and neck, liver or kidney cancer. CDR3 loop: CASTLLTGGPNTGELFF. CDR3 DNA: TGTGCCAGCACCCTGCTTACGGGGGGGCCGAACACCGGGGAGCTGTTTTTT.